This T cell receptor beta chain was retrieved from a study of T cells in Graves' hyperthyroidism and ophthalmopathy. The V gene lost 7 bases and the J gene lost 0 bases, with 12 bases spanning the gap. The CDR3 runs 15 residues. Germline V gene data show CDR1 as SNHLY and CDR2 as FYNNEI. Template material for amplifying TCR beta CDR3 regions consisted of RNA transcripts. RT-PCR in the first round (using the HTBI primer set) targeted the TCR CDR3. TCRdb passed the multiplex PCR reads through MiXCR, listing each CDR3 protein once. The data contain hundreds of thousands of distinct CDR3 sequences, around a fifth of them seen just once; the ten biggest clones take up under 55%. This clonotype was counted a few times. Its antigen is as yet unknown. Study conclusions and caveats: Blood shared most expanded thyroid clonotypes above 0.001.

In the ophthalmopathy cohort, Clinical Activity Score was at least 3, NOSPECS grade at least 4, and duration under 3 months. The clonotype was recovered from a woman aged 70-85 years with Graves' ophthalmopathy. The specimen was blood. The V gene is TRBV2, the J gene TRBJ2-2; weak D call: TRBD1 (6 bases). The CDR3 loop reads CASKGVHANTGELFF. The CDR3 DNA is TGTGCCAGCAAGGGGGTACACGCGAACACCGGGGAGCTGTTTTTT. The complete variable domain, with remaining parts taken from reference TRBV2 and TRBJ2-2, reads EPEVTQTPSHQVTQMGQEVILRCVPISNHLYFYWYRQILGQKVEFLVSFYNNEISEKSEIFDDQFSVERPDGSNFTLKIRSTKLEDSAMYFCASKGVHANTGELFFGEGSRLTVL.